The text below deals with one T cell receptor beta chain. The clone's antigen remains unknown. There are no base qualities to consult, and no much larger clone falls within one base. The sample belongs to a study of control samples from healthy donors and cancer patients (dated by TCRdb to the early 2020s). The CDR3 numbers 13 residues from cysteine through phenylalanine. Only the CDR3 DNA stays, 39 bases, in frame from base 1. Based on the germline V gene, the CDR1 and CDR2 sequences are SGHAT and FQNNGV. The V end loses 8 bases and the J end loses 0 bases, and a stretch of 5 bases separates them. Library prep was done by the immunoSEQ multiplex PCR assay. The clones in this table, taken by TCRdb from immuneACCESS, are in-frame only. Not every clone is retained; where verified, under half of the shortfall comes from an unresolved V gene, and the cause of the rest is unknown. Within this sample are about 150,000 clones, with approximately 96% of them counted one time only. Approximately 6% of the sample is in the top ten clones.

The rearranged chain carries TRBV11-2 and TRBJ2-6; no confident D gene assignment can be made. The sample comprised blood. The origin of this receptor is a man in his forties or fifties in good health. The DNA sequence follows: TGTGCCAGCGAGATCTCTGGGGCCAACGTCCTGACTTTC. The translation is CASEISGANVLTF.